This is a list of T cell receptor beta chains from one sample in a study of blood T cell repertoires in COVID-19. The repertoire was sequenced with immunoSEQ multiplex PCR; TCRdb's copy has only in-frame clones and lacks some. The sample has roughly 350,000 clones, about 90% seen once. The sequenced material came from peripheral blood. Receptors were obtained from a woman aged 25 to 39 with COVID-19, enrolled during active disease. CDR3s leave out the opening cysteine and the closing phenylalanine or tryptophan.

J,V,CDR3
TRBJ1-1,TRBV27,ASSLTPGQGARTEAF
TRBJ2-7,TRBV7-3,ASSLLAGAAYEQY
TRBJ1-1,TRBV24-1,ATSDNRGGTEAF
TRBJ2-3,TRBV3-1/TRBV3-2,ASSHLATSGRAGSTDTQY
TRBJ2-7,TRBV30,AGTGVNEQY
TRBJ2-1,TRBV6-6,ASSSIDRGGNEQF
TRBJ2-5,TRBV27,ASRRETQY
TRBJ2-1,TRBV9,ASSEGLAANEQF
TRBJ2-7,TRBV18,ASSGTSAYEQY
TRBJ2-7,TRBV5-1,ASSFTGTGGYEQY
TRBJ2-1,TRBV24-1,ATSDPGAYNEQF
TRBJ2-7,TRBV6-5,ASSYPGGSNEQY
TRBJ2-3,TRBV28,ASITGGRSGQY
TRBJ2-7,TRBV7-3,ASSLRNRGNSYEQY
TRBJ1-5,TRBV18,ASSPTGGSNQPQH
TRBJ1-4,TRBV7-9,ASSPLGGNEKLF
TRBJ2-7,TRBV28,ASQGGVYEQY
TRBJ1-2,TRBV4-1,ASSRTGITNYGYT
TRBJ1-2,TRBV7-2,ASSLGGAWGYT
TRBJ1-4,TRBV4-1,ASRSETGAINEKLF
TRBJ2-5,TRBV7-2,ASSTAGGAETQY
TRBJ1-1,TRBV19,ATRTGSPLNVEAF
TRBJ1-5,TRBV6-4,ASSAHRPGGGQPQH
TRBJ1-2,TRBV28,ASSPFQGGYGYT
TRBJ2-1,TRBV2,ASSEAGGIRFNEQF
TRBJ1-5,TRBV27,ASSLSNRYSNQPQH
TRBJ1-3,TRBV23-1,ASSPPLSRQGSNGNTIY
TRBJ2-5,TRBV12-3/TRBV12-4,ASSPGLDSTQY
TRBJ1-5,TRBV18,ASSPALDRGRYQPQH
TRBJ1-5,TRBV6-6,ASSLLMTGLGNQPQH
TRBJ2-1,TRBV9,ASSPRLAGTAREQF
TRBJ2-5,TRBV11-2,ASSTRLAGGLETQY
TRBJ2-1,TRBV11-2,ASSLALGTSSYNEQF
TRBJ2-6,TRBV5-1,ASSFDRGGDGANVLT
TRBJ1-4,TRBV6-6,ASSYSHNEKLF
TRBJ2-3,TRBV5-4,ASSSGLLAGADTQY
TRBJ2-1,TRBV5-4,ASSLASGREGEQF
TRBJ2-7,TRBV19,ASSIDHRRDSTYEQY
TRBJ2-7,TRBV27,ASSLGGGHEQY
TRBJ1-1,TRBV27,ASSLSGVGRETEAF
TRBJ2-7,TRBV5-1,ASSLAGGDYEQY
TRBJ2-7,TRBV12-3/TRBV12-4,ASRGTVSYEQY
TRBJ2-1,TRBV6-5,ASSYSRNPREQF
TRBJ1-5,TRBV6-6,ASSYLGANQPQH
TRBJ2-2,TRBV11-3,ASSTRTGDTGELF
TRBJ1-2,TRBV28,ASTLPGQQGGYT
TRBJ2-2,TRBV3-1/TRBV3-2,ASSLRTSGTGELF
TRBJ1-2,TRBV13,ASSSATGALGYT
TRBJ1-2,TRBV27,ASSLYADRFLYGYT
TRBJ2-6,TRBV7-9,ASSFGLWGANVLT